This T cell receptor beta chain was observed in a study of T cell responses to AZD1222 COVID-19 vaccine. Trimming removed 2 bases at V and 1 base at J, with 2 bases between. This CDR3 is built from 12 residues. The germline V gene encodes CDR1 SEHNR and CDR2 FQNEAQ (reference sequence). Findings and caveats of the study: It should be noted that donors were predominantly white British and more often female, and clonal diversity was possibly underestimated.

This table comes from immunoSEQ multiplex PCR, and its TCRdb copy is limited to in-frame clones, with some not included. The sample holds approximately 150,000 clones; roughly 90% are singletons and the top ten take about 1.5%. Details on this clone: Its specificity is not known.

This sequence was found in an adult in good health. The specimen was peripheral blood, collected on day 0 of AZD1222 vaccination. The rearrangement joins TRBV7-9 to TRBJ1-1; D gene unclear. CDR3 region: CASSLQNTEAFF. CDR3 in DNA: TGTGCCAGCAGCTTACAGAACACTGAAGCTTTCTTT. Drawing the rest from reference TRBV7-9 and TRBJ1-1, the complete variable domain is DTGVSQNPRHKITKRGQNVTFRCDPISEHNRLYWYRQTLGQGPEFLTYFQNEAQLEKSRLLSDRFSAERPKGSFSTLEIQRTEQGDSAMYLCASSLQNTEAFFGQGTRLTVV.